This entry features one TCR beta chain sequence. As handled by the study authors: Reference gene primer amplification gave estimated nucleated cell counts. Generated by immunoSEQ multiplex PCR, the TCRdb table keeps only in-frame clones and is missing some. V, J and clone size are those of that table, while D and trimming were read from the DNA. The sample has around 240,000 clones, approximately 83% seen once. This record comes from a study of blood T cell repertoires in COVID-19. Background on the study: The United States, Italy and Spain supplied acute and convalescent COVID-19 samples. In each case, the material was cDNA or gDNA derived from T cells, B-cell-depleted T cells, or PBMCs.

Germline CDR1 MNHNS, CDR2 SASEGT. Deletions cut 3 bases from V and 0 bases from J, with 6 bases between. This CDR3 has 15 amino acids. The sample comprised peripheral blood. V and J are TRBV6-1 and TRBJ1-6; possible D gene TRBD1, 6 bases. This sequence originates from a woman aged 25 to 39 who had recovered from COVID-19. CDR3 sequence (DNA): TGTGCCAGCAGTGACAGGGGCTCCTATAATTCACCCCTCCACTTT. Translating gives CASSDRGSYNSPLHF.